The entry that follows covers one T cell receptor beta chain sequence. The target of this receptor is not known. Base qualities are not provided; no much larger clone lies one nucleotide away. The data were taken from a study of blood T cell repertoires in COVID-19 (dated by TCRdb to 2020 to 2021). For the wider study: Samples from collaborators originated in the United States, Italy and Spain and spanned both the acute and convalescent phases of COVID-19. The material from the prospective study consisted of cDNA or gDNA derived from T cells, B-cell-depleted T cells, or PBMCs. Deeply sampled blood TCRbeta repertoires from subjects exposed to, actively infected with, or recovered from COVID-19 were included in the dataset. The repertoires were released in a freely available public database meant as a resource for research on the immune response to SARS-CoV-2. Samples were obtained from the ongoing ImmuneRACE study (first 160 participants) and from over a thousand subjects provided by 6 global collaborators. The sample metadata nearly always contained a de-identified subject ID, COVID-19 status, age in years and sex. Where HLA class I and class II types were available, the types were taken from metadata supplied by the sample provider, not from assay-based typing. On the study overall, not on this receptor specifically: The amount of clinical and demographic metadata varied by source and participant and was provided uncurated.

Each collaborating institution followed its own protocols to collect whole blood in K2EDTA tubes. For TCRbeta analysis, collaborator samples were shipped as frozen whole blood, as isolated PBMCs, or as DNA extracted from either sample type. The CDR3 starts with the cysteine, ends with the phenylalanine, and has 15 residues. Only the CDR3 region is kept as DNA, spanning 45 bases read in frame from base 1. The germline V gene specifies SGDLS as CDR1 and YYNGEE as CDR2. The germline V end is reduced by 3 bases and the J end by 0 bases; junction bases left unmatched: 5. TCRbeta CDR3 regions were amplified from genomic DNA by means of the immunoSEQ Assay, a bias-controlled multiplex PCR. The authors' analysis ran thus. Nucleated cell counts per sample were estimated from amplification of reference gene primers within the assay. To quantify the absolute abundance of each unique TCRbeta CDR3 rearrangement, sequence reads were collapsed and filtered. For each sample, productive Simpson clonality was calculated as the square root of Simpson's diversity index over productive rearrangements. Sourced from immuneACCESS, this table was stored by TCRdb with only in-frame sequences that have V and J called. A share of the clones is absent; for the studies checked, an unresolved V gene accounts for under half, and the remainder has no known explanation. V and J calls and clone size are given by that table; D and trimming were obtained from the DNA. The sample profile shows over 250,000 clones; approximately 86% of them were found once. The ten most abundant clones make up roughly 0.8% of the sample.

The chain uses TRBV9 and TRBJ2-7, and TRBD2 aligns with 8 junction nucleotides. This TCR was recovered from a woman in her twenties or thirties with acute or convalescent COVID-19. The sample was peripheral blood. The CDR3 loop reads CASSEVAGSSYEQYF. The nucleotides read TGTGCCAGCAGCGAGGTAGCGGGAAGCTCCTACGAGCAGTACTTC.